These 6 T cell receptor beta chains came from one sample sequenced in a study of T cell changes during pregnancy in multiple sclerosis. Profiled with immunoSEQ multiplex PCR; TCRdb holds only in-frame clones, not every one. The table has 51,000 or so clones, 93% seen once. Here the sequenced sample was peripheral blood, taken in the second trimester of pregnancy. Receptors originate from a female donor with multiple sclerosis, enrolled in a pregnancy study.

DNA for the CDR3: TGTGCCAGCAGCCCGTTGGGCAGGGGAGGCAATCAGCCCCAGCATTTT. It encodes CASSPLGRGGNQPQHF. The chain has TRBV28 and TRBJ1-5, with a possible D match to TRBD1 (6 bases). The CDR3 totals 16 residues. CDR1 and CDR2 (germline): MDHEN, SYDVKM. Trimming removed 6 bases at V and 2 bases at J, with 17 bases between.

This rearrangement joins TRBV2 to TRBJ2-3, with D tentatively TRBD2 (5 bases). This CDR3 has 16 residues. V lost 1 base to trimming and J lost 0 bases, with 11 bases between them. Germline CDR1 and CDR2: SNHLY and FYNNEI. The DNA for the CDR3 is TGTGCCAGCAGTGAAGACGGAGGCGGGAGCACAGATACGCAGTATTTT. Protein product: CASSEDGGGSTDTQYF.

This chain links TRBV30 with TRBJ1-2, with TRBD1 matching 7 bases. The trim removed 2 bases at V and 6 bases at J, leaving 12 bases unmatched. CDR1 and CDR2 from the germline V gene are GTSNPN and SVGIG (reference sequence). This CDR3 region has 15 residues. The CDR3 loop is CAWSQGRGYVDGYTF. The CDR3, as DNA: TGTGCCTGGAGTCAAGGCAGGGGGTATGTCGATGGCTACACCTTC.

V gene TRBV27 combines with J gene TRBJ2-7; possible D gene TRBD1, 6 bases. The CDR3 is made up of 14 amino acids. Trimming pared 2 bases from V and 2 bases from J, leaving 10 bases between. Per germline, CDR1 MNHEY and CDR2 SMNVEV (reference sequence). CDR3 sequence (DNA): TGTGCCAGCAGTTTAATACAGGGACCCTACGAGCAGTACTTC. Translating it yields CASSLIQGPYEQYF.

This chain connects TRBV6-4 to TRBJ2-1, with 9 bases lining up with TRBD2. CDR3 length: 15 residues. The J segment lost 0 bases and the V segment lost 4 bases, leaving 1 base of the junction unmatched. Germline assignment: CDR1 MRHNA and CDR2 SNTAGT. In DNA, the CDR3 is TGTGCCAGCAGTGTAGCGGGAGACTCCTACAATGAGCAGTTCTTC. This translates into CASSVAGDSYNEQFF.

This chain links TRBV28 with TRBJ2-1; 8 bases map to TRBD1. CDR3 length equals 17 residues. The V gene's germline CDR1 is MDHEN and CDR2 SYDVKM. Unmatched junction bases numbered 10, after V lost 6 bases and J lost 0 bases. The CDR3 nucleotides read TGTGCCAGCAGAAACCGGGACAGGTTCAGCTCCTACAATGAGCAGTTCTTC. Residues: CASRNRDRFSSYNEQFF.